The TCR beta chain described here comes from a study of cytomegalovirus exposure and HLA in healthy donors. Researchers ran the PCR with 60 Vbeta and 13 Jbeta primers. Profiled with immunoSEQ multiplex PCR; TCRdb holds only in-frame clones, not every one. The sample has about 240,000 clones, approximately 80% seen once; the top ten hold approximately 8.4%. Study-level results: Later work associated 17,000 or so TCR beta sequences with HLA alleles at 0.05 false discovery rate. Upon later analysis, HLA-associated TCR beta chains proved more clonally expanded than other, equally common chains. Within a later analysis, the majority of CMV-associated TCR beta chains appeared HLA-restricted.

CDR1 and CDR2 (germline): LNHDA, SQIVND (reference sequence). This CDR3 comprises 18 residues. Trimming removed 4 bases from V and 2 bases from J; junction bases left unmatched: 10. This clone was recorded a few times. Its antigen is not known. The clonotype was recovered from a woman aged 60 to 75 in good health and CMV-seropositive. The sample comprised PBMCs. V and J are TRBV19 and TRBJ2-2, with TRBD2 matching over 10 bases. CDR3 sequence (DNA): TGTGCCAGTAGTAGGCAACTAGCGGGACGGGGAAACACCGGGGAGCTGTTTTTT. It specifies CASSRQLAGRGNTGELFF.